The clone carrying this T cell receptor beta chain was detected only a few times. The antigen is unknown. One entry per CDR3 protein results from TCRdb running MiXCR on the 5' RACE reads. The sample has 300,000 to 400,000 distinct CDR3 sequences; approximately 9.1% are singletons. This sample is drawn from a study of identical twins. General study points: Conclusions were drawn cross-sectionally by statistical analysis, without following the same donors.

Trimming cost V 4 bases and J 6 bases, with 15 bases left between them. The CDR3 extends over 14 amino acids. Germline values: CDR1 SGHAT, CDR2 FQNNGV. Sequencing input: naive T cells sorted from blood. V gene TRBV11-2 combines with J gene TRBJ1-1; D gene uncertain. This TCR was recovered from a woman in her 50s in good health. CDR3 nucleotide sequence: TGTGCCAGCAGCTCCAACCGGGGTCGGCCTGAAGCTTTCTTT. Translating it yields CASSSNRGRPEAFF. Filled out from reference TRBV11-2 and TRBJ1-1, the complete variable domain reads EAGVAQSPRYKIIEKRQSVAFWCNPISGHATLYWYQQILGQGPKLLIQFQNNGVVDDSQLPKDRFSAERLKGVDSTLKIQPAKLEDSAVYLCASSSNRGRPEAFFGQGTRLTVV.